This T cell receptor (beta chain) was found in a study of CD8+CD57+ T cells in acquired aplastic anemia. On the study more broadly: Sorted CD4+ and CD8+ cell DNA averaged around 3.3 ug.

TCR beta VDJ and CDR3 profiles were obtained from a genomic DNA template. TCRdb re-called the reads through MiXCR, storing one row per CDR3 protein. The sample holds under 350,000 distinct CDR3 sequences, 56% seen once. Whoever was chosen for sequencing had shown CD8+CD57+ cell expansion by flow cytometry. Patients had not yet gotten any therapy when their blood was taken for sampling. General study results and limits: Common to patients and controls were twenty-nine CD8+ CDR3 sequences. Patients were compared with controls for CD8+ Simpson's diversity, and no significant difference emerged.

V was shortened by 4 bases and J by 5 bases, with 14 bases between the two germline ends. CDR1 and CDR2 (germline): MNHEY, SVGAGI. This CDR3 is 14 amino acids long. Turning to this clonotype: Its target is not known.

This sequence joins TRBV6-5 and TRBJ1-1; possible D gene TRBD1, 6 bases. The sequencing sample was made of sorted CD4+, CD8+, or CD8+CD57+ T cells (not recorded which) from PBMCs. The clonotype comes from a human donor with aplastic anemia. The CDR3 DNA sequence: TGTGCCAGCAGTTCCGGTCAGGGGTGGACTGAAGCTTTCTTT. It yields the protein CASSSGQGWTEAFF.